Below are 9 T cell receptor beta chains sequenced from a single sample in a study of immune cell composition in non-small cell lung cancer. Measured with immunoSEQ multiplex PCR; TCRdb has only the in-frame clones, and not every one. This sample has fewer than 3,500 clones; less than 85% occur once, and the top ten carry approximately 4.3%. Normal lung was sampled as far from the tumour as possible, at least 3 cm. The specimen was non-adjacent lung tissue. These receptors came from a human donor with non-small cell lung cancer.

This chain connects TRBV9 to TRBJ2-1; 8 bases align to TRBD1. The V and J ends lost 5 bases and 1 base, in that order; junction bases with no gene match: 5. Germline-derived CDR1 and CDR2 are SGDLS and YYNGEE. The CDR3 contains 15 residues. CDR3 sequence (DNA): TGTGCCAGCAGTGCCGGGACAGGATCCTACAATGAGCAGTTCTTC. Protein product: CASSAGTGSYNEQFF.

The chain joins TRBV9 to TRBJ1-6, with TRBD1 matching 7 bases. Germline loops: CDR1 SGDLS, CDR2 YYNGEE. The CDR3 has 15 residues. V lost 7 bases to trimming and J lost 7 bases; unmatched junction nucleotides: 11. The CDR3 nucleotides are TGTGCCAGCTCCCCCCGAGGGGGCGGGAATTCACCCCTCCACTTT. Translation gives CASSPRGGGNSPLHF.

The chain recombines TRBV6-6 with TRBJ1-2; tentatively, D is TRBD1 (6 bases). This CDR3 has 14 amino acids. The germline V gene encodes CDR1 MNHNY and CDR2 SVGAGI (reference sequence). V was shortened by 6 bases and J by 4 bases, with 15 bases between the two germline ends. The CDR3 spells CASRLTGSGYGYTF. The CDR3 nucleotides read TGTGCCAGCAGACTAACAGGGAGCGGCTATGGCTACACCTTC.

The chain employs TRBV30 and TRBJ2-2; TRBD2 matches 9 bases. V shed 2 bases, J shed 6 bases, and the junction held 10 bases outside the gene matches. This CDR3 has 16 amino acids. Germline assignment: CDR1 GTSNPN and CDR2 SVGIG (reference sequence). The CDR3 reads CAWSLGPASGAGELFF. CDR3 nucleotide sequence: TGTGCCTGGAGTTTGGGGCCGGCTAGCGGGGCCGGGGAGCTGTTTTTT.

This chain uses TRBV14 with TRBJ2-3; maybe TRBD2 (5 bases). CDR1 SGHDN and CDR2 FVKESK come from the germline V gene. The V and J ends lost 4 bases and 3 bases respectively, with 17 bases between them. The CDR3 is 16 amino acids. CDR3 in DNA: TGTGCCAGCAGCCCACCCGGACCCGGAGGAACAGATACGCAGTATTTT. This codes for CASSPPGPGGTDTQYF. Complete variable domain (other parts from reference TRBV14 and TRBJ2-3): EAGVTQFPSHSVIEKGQTVTLRCDPISGHDNLYWYRRVMGKEIKFLLHFVKESKQDESGMPNNRFLAERTGGTYSTLKVQPAELEDSGVYFCASSPPGPGGTDTQYFGPGTRLTVL.

This clone was recorded a few times. V is TRBV5-1 and J is TRBJ1-4; D unresolved. The germline V and J ends were trimmed by 0 bases and 6 bases, with 9 bases remaining between them. This CDR3 region has 14 residues. Germline CDR1 is SGHRS and CDR2 is YFSETQ. CDR3 coding DNA: TGCGCCAGCAGCTTGGGGAGATGGGATGAAAAACTGTTTTTT. Residues: CASSLGRWDEKLFF.

As for this clone: Other DNA sequences within the sample encode an identical CDR3. The rearrangement joins TRBV5-1 to TRBJ1-3, with 12 positions matching TRBD1. Per germline, CDR1 SGHRS and CDR2 YFSETQ. The V segment lost 3 bases and the J segment 1 base; nucleotides outside the gene matches: 5. This CDR3 comprises 17 residues. CDR3 amino acids: CASSSGTGGTSGNTIYF. The CDR3 region has the DNA TGCGCCAGCAGCTCGGGGACAGGGGGCACTTCTGGAAACACCATATATTTT.

The V and J genes are TRBV6-1 and TRBJ1-5; weak D call: TRBD1 (6 bases). CDR3 length: 15 residues. CDR1 MNHNS and CDR2 SASEGT come from the germline V gene. The germline V and J ends were trimmed by 1 base and 7 bases, with 14 bases remaining between them. CDR3: CASSEGSGGRQPQHF. In DNA form, the CDR3 reads TGTGCCAGCAGTGAAGGGAGTGGGGGCAGGCAGCCCCAGCATTTT.

The chain combines TRBV25-1 with TRBJ2-5; D ambiguous. CDR1 and CDR2 from the germline V gene are MGHDK and SYGVNS. The CDR3 sequence is 13 residues long. V was pared by 0 bases and J by 5 bases, with 7 bases between. CDR3 loop: CASSEYVPETQYF. The DNA of the CDR3 is TGTGCCAGCAGTGAATATGTTCCTGAGACCCAGTACTTC. Full variable domain (outside the CDR3, taken from reference TRBV25-1 and TRBJ2-5): EADIYQTPRYLVIGTGKKITLECSQTMGHDKMYWYQQDPGMELHLIHYSYGVNSTEKGDLSSESTVSRIRTEHFPLTLESARPSHTSQYLCASSEYVPETQYFGPGTRLLVL.